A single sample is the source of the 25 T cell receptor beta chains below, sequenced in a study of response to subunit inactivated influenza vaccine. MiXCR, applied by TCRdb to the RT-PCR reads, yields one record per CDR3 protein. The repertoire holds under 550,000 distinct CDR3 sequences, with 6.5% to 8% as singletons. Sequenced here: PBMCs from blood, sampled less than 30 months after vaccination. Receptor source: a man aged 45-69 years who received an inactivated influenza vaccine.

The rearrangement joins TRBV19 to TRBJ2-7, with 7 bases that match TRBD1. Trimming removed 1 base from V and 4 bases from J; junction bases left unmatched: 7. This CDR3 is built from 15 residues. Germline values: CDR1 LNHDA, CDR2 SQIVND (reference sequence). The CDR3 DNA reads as TGTGCCAGTAGTATAGCGGACAGGCTACGGTACGAGCAGTACTTC. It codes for CASSIADRLRYEQYF.

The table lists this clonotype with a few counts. CDR3 in amino acids: CSVGTIVSEQFF. CDR3 DNA: TGCAGCGTCGGTACGATAGTCAGTGAGCAGTTCTTC. The chain links TRBV29-1 to TRBJ2-1; D unresolved. Trimming took 6 bases from V and 9 from J, leaving 15 bases between them. The germline V gene encodes CDR1 SQVTM and CDR2 ANQGSEA. The CDR3 is 12 residues long.

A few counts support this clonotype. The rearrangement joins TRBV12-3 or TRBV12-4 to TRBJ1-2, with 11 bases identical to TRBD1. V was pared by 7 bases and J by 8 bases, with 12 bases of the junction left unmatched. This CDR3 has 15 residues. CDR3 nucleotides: TGTGCCAGCACTCGCCGGGGACAGGGGGGGTCGGGCTACACCTTC. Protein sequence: CASTRRGQGGSGYTF.

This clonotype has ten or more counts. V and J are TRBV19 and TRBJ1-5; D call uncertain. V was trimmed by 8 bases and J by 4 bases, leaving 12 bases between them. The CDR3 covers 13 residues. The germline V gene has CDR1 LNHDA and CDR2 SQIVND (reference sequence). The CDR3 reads CASSSSLNQPQHF. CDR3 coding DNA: TGTGCCAGTTCCTCCAGCCTTAATCAGCCCCAGCATTTT.

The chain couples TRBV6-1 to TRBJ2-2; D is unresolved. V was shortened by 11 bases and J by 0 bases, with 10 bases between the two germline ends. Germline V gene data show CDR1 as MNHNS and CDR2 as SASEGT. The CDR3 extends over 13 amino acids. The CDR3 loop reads CAGRRTNTGELFF. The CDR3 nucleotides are TGTGCCGGTCGTCGGACGAACACCGGGGAGCTGTTTTTT.

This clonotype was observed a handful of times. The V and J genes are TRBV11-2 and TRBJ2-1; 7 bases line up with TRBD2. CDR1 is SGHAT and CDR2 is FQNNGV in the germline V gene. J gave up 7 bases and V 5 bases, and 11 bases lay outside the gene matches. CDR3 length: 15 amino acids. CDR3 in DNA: TGTGCCAGCAGCCCTTGGGCGGGAGTTGGGAATGAGCAGTTCTTC. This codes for CASSPWAGVGNEQFF.

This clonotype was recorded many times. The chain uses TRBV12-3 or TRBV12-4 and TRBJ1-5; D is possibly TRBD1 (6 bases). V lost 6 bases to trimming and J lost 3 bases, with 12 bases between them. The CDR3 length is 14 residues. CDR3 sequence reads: CASRDTGYNQPQHF. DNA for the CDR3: TGTGCCAGCAGGGACACAGGGTACAATCAGCCCCAGCATTTT.

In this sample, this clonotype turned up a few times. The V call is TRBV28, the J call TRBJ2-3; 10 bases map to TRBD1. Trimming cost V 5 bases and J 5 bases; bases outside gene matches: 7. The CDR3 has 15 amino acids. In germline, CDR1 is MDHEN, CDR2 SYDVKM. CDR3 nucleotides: TGTGCCAGCAGTCTCGGGACAGGGGTAGAAGATACGCAGTATTTT. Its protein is CASSLGTGVEDTQYF.

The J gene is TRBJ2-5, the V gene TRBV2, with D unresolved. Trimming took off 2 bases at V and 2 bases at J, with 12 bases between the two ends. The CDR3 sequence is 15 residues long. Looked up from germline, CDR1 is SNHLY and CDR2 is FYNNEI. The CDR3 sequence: CASSEHAREQETQYF. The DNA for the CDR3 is TGTGCCAGCAGTGAACACGCTAGGGAACAAGAGACCCAGTACTTC. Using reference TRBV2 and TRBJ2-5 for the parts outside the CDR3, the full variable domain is EPEVTQTPSHQVTQMGQEVILRCVPISNHLYFYWYRQILGQKVEFLVSFYNNEISEKSEIFDDQFSVERPDGSNFTLKIRSTKLEDSAMYFCASSEHAREQETQYFGPGTRLLVL.

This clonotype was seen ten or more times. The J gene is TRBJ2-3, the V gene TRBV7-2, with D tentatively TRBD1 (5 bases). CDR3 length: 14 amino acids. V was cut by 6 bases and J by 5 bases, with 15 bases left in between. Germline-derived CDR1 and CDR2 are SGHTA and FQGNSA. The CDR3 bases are TGTGCCAGCAGAAAGGGGCAGGGAAGAGATACGCAGTATTTT. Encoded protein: CASRKGQGRDTQYF.

The CDR3: CASGPHGELFF. CDR3 nucleotides: TGTGCCAGCGGCCCTCACGGGGAGCTGTTTTTT. This rearrangement joins TRBV11-2 to TRBJ2-2; D gene ambiguous. The V and J ends lost 8 bases and 7 bases respectively, with 8 bases between them. The germline CDR1 and CDR2 sequences are SGHAT and FQNNGV. The CDR3 loop spans 11 amino acids.

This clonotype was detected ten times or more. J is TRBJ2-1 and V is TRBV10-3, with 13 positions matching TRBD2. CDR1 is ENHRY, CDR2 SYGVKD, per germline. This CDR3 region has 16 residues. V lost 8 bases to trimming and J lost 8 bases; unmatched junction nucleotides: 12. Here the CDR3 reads CAIGSGTSGTRYEQFF. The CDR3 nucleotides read TGTGCCATCGGATCCGGGACTAGCGGGACCCGCTATGAGCAGTTCTTC.

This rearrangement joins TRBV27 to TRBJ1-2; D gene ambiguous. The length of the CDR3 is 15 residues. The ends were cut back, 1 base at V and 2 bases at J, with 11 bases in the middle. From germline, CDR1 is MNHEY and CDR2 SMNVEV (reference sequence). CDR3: CASSLFSTANYGYTF. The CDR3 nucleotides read TGTGCCAGCAGTTTATTCAGTACAGCCAACTATGGCTACACCTTC.

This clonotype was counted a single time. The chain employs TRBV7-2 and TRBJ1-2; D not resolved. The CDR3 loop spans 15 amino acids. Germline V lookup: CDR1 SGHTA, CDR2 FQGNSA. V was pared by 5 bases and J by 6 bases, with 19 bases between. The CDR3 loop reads CASSPRPGVSDGYTF. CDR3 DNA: TGTGCCAGCAGCCCCCGGCCTGGGGTTTCTGATGGCTACACCTTC.

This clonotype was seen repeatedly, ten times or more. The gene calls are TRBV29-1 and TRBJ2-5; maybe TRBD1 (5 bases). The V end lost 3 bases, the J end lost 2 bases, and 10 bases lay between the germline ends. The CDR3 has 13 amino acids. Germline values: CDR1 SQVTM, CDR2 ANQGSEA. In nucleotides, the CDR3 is TGCAGCGTTGACGGCAGGGCGCAAGAGACCCAGTACTTC. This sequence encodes CSVDGRAQETQYF.

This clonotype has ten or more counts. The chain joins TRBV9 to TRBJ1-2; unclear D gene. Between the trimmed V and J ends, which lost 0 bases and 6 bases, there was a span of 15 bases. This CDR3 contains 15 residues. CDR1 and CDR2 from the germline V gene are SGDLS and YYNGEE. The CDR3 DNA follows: TGTGCCAGCAGCGTAGCTCCTGGGGTCGGGCATGGCTACACCTTC. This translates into CASSVAPGVGHGYTF.

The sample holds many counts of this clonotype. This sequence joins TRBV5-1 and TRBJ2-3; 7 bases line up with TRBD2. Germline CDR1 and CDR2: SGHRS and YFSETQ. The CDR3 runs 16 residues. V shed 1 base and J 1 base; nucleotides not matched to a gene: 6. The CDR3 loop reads CASSLMALAGTDTQYF. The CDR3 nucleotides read TGCGCCAGCAGCTTGATGGCTCTAGCGGGCACAGATACGCAGTATTTT. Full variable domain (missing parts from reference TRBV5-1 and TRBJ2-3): KAGVTQTPRYLIKTRGQQVTLSCSPISGHRSVSWYQQTPGQGLQFLFEYFSETQRNKGNFPGRFSGRQFSNSRSEMNVSTLELGDSALYLCASSLMALAGTDTQYFGPGTRLTVL.

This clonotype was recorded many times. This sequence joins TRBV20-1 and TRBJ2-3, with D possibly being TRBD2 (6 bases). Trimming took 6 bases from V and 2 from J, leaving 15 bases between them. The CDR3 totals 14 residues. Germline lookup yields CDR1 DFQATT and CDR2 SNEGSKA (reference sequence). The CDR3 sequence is CSAYRAGFTDTQYF. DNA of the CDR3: TGCAGTGCCTATCGGGCGGGGTTCACAGATACGCAGTATTTT.

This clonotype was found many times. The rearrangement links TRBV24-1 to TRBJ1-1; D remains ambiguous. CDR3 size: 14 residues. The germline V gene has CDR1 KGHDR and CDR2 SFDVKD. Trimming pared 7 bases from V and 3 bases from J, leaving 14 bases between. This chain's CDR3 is CATSHKVGDTEAFF. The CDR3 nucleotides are TGTGCCACCAGCCACAAGGTTGGAGACACTGAAGCTTTCTTT.

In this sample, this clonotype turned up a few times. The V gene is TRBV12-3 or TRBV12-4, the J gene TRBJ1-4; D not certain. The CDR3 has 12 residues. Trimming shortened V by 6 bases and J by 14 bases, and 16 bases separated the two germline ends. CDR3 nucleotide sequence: TGTGCCAGCAGCCCCGACGGACGTTGGCTGTTTTTT. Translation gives CASSPDGRWLFF.

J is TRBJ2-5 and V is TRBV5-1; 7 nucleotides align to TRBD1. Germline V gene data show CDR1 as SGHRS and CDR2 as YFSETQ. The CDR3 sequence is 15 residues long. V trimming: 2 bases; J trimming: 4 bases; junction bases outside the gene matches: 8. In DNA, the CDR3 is TGCGCCAGCAGCTTTACCCGGGACAGTCGAGAGACCCAGTACTTC. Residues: CASSFTRDSRETQYF.

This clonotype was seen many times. The CDR3 is CASSVDRGYEQYF. The CDR3 DNA sequence: TGTGCCAGCAGCGTGGACAGGGGCTACGAGCAGTACTTC. The V and J genes are TRBV6-2 or TRBV6-3 and TRBJ2-7, with 9 bases identical to TRBD1. Germline loops: CDR1 MNHEY, CDR2 SVGEGT. Unmatched junction bases numbered 3, after V lost 6 bases and J lost 3 bases. The CDR3 is made up of 13 amino acids.

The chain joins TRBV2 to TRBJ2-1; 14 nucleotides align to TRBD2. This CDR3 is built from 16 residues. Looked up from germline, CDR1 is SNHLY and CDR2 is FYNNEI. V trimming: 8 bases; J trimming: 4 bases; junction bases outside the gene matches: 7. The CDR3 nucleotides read TGTGCCAGCGGGACTAGCGGGGGCTGGAGGTACAATGAGCAGTTCTTC. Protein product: CASGTSGGWRYNEQFF.

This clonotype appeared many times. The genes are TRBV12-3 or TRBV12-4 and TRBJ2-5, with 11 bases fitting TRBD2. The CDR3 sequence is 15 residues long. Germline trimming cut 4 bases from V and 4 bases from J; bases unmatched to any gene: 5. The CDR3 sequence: CASSSSSGRLETQYF. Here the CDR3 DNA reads TGTGCCAGCAGTTCTTCTAGCGGGAGGTTAGAGACCCAGTACTTC.

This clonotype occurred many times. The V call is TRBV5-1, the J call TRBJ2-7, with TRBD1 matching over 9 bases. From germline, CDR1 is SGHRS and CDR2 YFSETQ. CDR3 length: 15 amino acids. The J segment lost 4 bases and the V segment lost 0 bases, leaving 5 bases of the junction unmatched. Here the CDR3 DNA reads TGCGCCAGCAGCTTGGCCGGGGACAGGGCGTACGAGCAGTACTTC. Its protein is CASSLAGDRAYEQYF.